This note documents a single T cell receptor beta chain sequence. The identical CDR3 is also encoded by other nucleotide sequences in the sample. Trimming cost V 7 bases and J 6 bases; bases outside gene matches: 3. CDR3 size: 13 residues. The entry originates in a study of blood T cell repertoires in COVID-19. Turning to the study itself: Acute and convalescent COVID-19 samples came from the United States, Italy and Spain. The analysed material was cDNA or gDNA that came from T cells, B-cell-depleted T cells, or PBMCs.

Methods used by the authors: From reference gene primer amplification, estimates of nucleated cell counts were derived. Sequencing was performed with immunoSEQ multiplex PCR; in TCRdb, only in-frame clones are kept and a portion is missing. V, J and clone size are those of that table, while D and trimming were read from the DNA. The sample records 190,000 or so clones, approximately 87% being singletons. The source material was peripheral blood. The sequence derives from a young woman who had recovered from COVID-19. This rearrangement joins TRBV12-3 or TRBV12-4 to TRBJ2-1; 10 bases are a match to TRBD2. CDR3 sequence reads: CASTLAGVNEQFF. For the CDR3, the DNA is TGTGCCAGCACGCTAGCGGGAGTCAATGAGCAGTTCTTC.